This entry describes one T cell receptor (beta chain). Assay: immunoSEQ multiplex PCR; the TCRdb copy retains only in-frame clones and omits some. The table includes roughly 280,000 clones, approximately 82% detected once. Per germline, CDR1 PRHDT and CDR2 FYEKMQ (reference sequence). Unmatched junction bases numbered 10, after V lost 6 bases and J lost 3 bases. The CDR3 consists of 16 residues. This record belongs to a study of blood T cell repertoires in COVID-19. The overall study: Samples came from the United States, Italy and Spain, spanning acute and convalescent COVID-19.

This chain joins TRBV13 and TRBJ1-1; 10 positions match TRBD1. The sample comprised peripheral blood. The TCR sequence derives from a man in his sixties who had recovered from COVID-19. Here the CDR3 reads CASSRGTGEWYTEAFF. CDR3 in DNA: TGTGCCAGCAGTCGCGGGACAGGGGAATGGTACACTGAAGCTTTCTTT.